This TCR beta chain was sequenced for a study of Ad26.COV2.S vaccination and SARS-CoV-2 variants. Germline assignment: CDR1 LNHDA and CDR2 SQIVND (reference sequence). V lost 7 bases to trimming and J lost 1 base; unmatched junction nucleotides: 10. The CDR3 length is 18 residues. Treatment noted: approximately 18 received Ad26.COV2.S at low or high dose, single or two shots; about 5 received placebo; per-sample allocation not given. Samples came from day 63 after the first vaccine or placebo injection. The table came from immunoSEQ multiplex PCR; TCRdb's copy has only in-frame clones and leaves some out. The data show roughly 390,000 clones, with approximately 90% seen just once and about 3.6% held by the top ten. With regard to this clone: Its matching antigen is unknown.

Study results and limitations: Compared with placebo recipients, vaccine recipients had higher spike-specific TCR breadth.

This chain links TRBV19 with TRBJ2-3; 14 nucleotides agree with TRBD2. This clonotype originated in a person between 18 and 65 years old who received the Ad26.COV2.S COVID-19 vaccine or a placebo. The specimen was peripheral blood, collected in a trial of Ad26.COV2.S vaccine versus placebo. CDR3 nucleotides: TGTGCCAGTAAGGGACTAGCGGGGGTTCCGAAAGGCACAGATACGCAGTATTTT. Protein sequence: CASKGLAGVPKGTDTQYF.